Below, one T cell receptor beta chain is given with its context. Its antigen remains unknown. CDR1 and CDR2 (germline): SEHNR, FQNEAQ (reference sequence). The CDR3 is made up of 16 amino acids. The trim removed 5 bases at V and 4 bases at J, leaving 10 bases unmatched. Expressed TCRB transcripts were sequenced because the entire RNA isolate underwent reverse transcription. The repertoire was sequenced with immunoSEQ multiplex PCR; TCRdb's copy has only in-frame clones and lacks some. This table holds 430,000 or so clones, approximately 10% found once. The record originates from a study of beta chain features in type 1 diabetes. General study results and limits: Insertion counts at VDJ junctions were lower in type 1 diabetes patients, who also showed more deletions there. Researchers caution that PCR might favor shorter templates, equally among patients and controls.

The sample taken for sequencing was naive CD4+ T cells from blood. V is TRBV7-9 and J is TRBJ2-2, with 7 nucleotides matching TRBD1. The sequence came from a woman younger than 35 in good health. The CDR3 region is CASSPRKGAVTGELFF. The CDR3 bases are TGTGCCAGCAGCCCACGAAAGGGGGCCGTCACCGGGGAGCTGTTTTTT.